This TCR beta chain was identified in a study of STAT5B mutations in CD4+ large granular lymphocyte leukemia. General study points: 8/27 top patient clones versus 2/35 control clones were TRBV06-family.

The CDR3 contains 15 residues. The germline gives CDR1 SGHRS, CDR2 YFSETQ. Trimming at V came to 0 bases and at J to 7 bases, leaving 6 bases not matched to a gene. Healthy controls were blood donor buffy coats. The survey-level immunoSEQ assay was used. TCRdb's table, derived via immunoSEQ multiplex PCR, lists solely in-frame clones and lacks some. The table includes 20,000 to 25,000 clones, 70% to 80% detected once. Of note for this clone: No antigen is known for it.

This receptor was obtained from a human donor in good health. The sequenced material came from CD4+ T cells from blood buffy coats. The V gene is TRBV5-1, the J gene TRBJ2-1, with 8 bases that match TRBD1. The CDR3 DNA reads TGCGCCAGCAGCTTGGAGCAGGGGGCGTGGAATGAGCAGTTCTTC. This translates into CASSLEQGAWNEQFF.